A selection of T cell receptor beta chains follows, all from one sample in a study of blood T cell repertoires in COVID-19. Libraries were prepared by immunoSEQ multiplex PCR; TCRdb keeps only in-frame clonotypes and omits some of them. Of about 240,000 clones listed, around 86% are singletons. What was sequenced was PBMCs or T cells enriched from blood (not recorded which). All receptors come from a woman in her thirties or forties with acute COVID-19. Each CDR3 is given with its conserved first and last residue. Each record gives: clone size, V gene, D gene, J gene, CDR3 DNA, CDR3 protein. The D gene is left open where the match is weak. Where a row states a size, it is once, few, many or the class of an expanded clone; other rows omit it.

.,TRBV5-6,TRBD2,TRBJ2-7,TGTGCCAGCAGCTTAGGCGGGAGACACGAGCAGTACTTC,CASSLGGRHEQYF
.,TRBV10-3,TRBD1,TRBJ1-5,TGTGCCATCAGTGAGTCAGGGACAGGGAGCAATCAGCCCCAGCATTTT,CAISESGTGSNQPQHF
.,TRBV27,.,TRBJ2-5,TGTGCCAGCAGTTCCTGGGGGCTGGAGACCCAGTACTTC,CASSSWGLETQYF
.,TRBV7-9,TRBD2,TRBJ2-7,TGTGCCAGCAGCTTTATTAGCGGGAGGTCCTACGAGCAGTACTTC,CASSFISGRSYEQYF
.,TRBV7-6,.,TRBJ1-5,TGTGCCAGCAGCCCAATGAGGGGGCAGCCCCAGCATTTT,CASSPMRGQPQHF
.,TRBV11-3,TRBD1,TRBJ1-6,TGTGCCAGCAGCTTACTCCTCGGACAGGGAAATTCACCCCTCCACTTT,CASSLLLGQGNSPLHF
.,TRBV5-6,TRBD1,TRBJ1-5,TGTGCCAGCAGCTTGAATGGACAGGGTGAGCCCCAGCATTTT,CASSLNGQGEPQHF
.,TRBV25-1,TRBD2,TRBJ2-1,TGTGCCAGCAGTCCACCGGGACTAGCGGGAGTCGGTGAGCAGTTCTTC,CASSPPGLAGVGEQFF
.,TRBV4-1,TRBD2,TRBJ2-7,TGCGCCAGCAGCCAGCTAGCGGGAGGCTTCGAGCAGTACTTC,CASSQLAGGFEQYF
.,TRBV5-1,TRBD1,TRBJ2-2,TGCGCCAGCAGTCGACAGGGAAGGACCGGGGAGCTGTTTTTT,CASSRQGRTGELFF
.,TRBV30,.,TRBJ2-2,TGTGCCTGGAGTGCGGTCGGGGAGCTGTTTTTT,CAWSAVGELFF
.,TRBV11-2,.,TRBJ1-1,TGTGCCAGCAGCTTAGTAGACAGAATGAACACTGAAGCTTTCTTT,CASSLVDRMNTEAFF
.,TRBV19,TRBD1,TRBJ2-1,TGTGCCAGTACCTACTCAGGGGGTTCCGACAATGAGCAGTTCTTC,CASTYSGGSDNEQFF
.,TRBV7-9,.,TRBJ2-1,TGTGCCAGCAGCGCCCGGACTCCTTCCTACAATGAGCAGTTCTTC,CASSARTPSYNEQFF
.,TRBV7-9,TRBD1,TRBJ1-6,TGTGCCAGCAGCTTACTAGGGACAGGGTCACCCCTCCACTTT,CASSLLGTGSPLHF
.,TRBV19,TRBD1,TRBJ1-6,TGTGCCAGTAGGAGGGACAGAACAGGGAATTCACCCCTCCACTTT,CASRRDRTGNSPLHF
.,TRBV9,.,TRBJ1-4,TGTGCCAGCAGCGTAGCGGGTGGGACTAATGAAAAACTGTTTTTT,CASSVAGGTNEKLFF
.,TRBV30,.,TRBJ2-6,TGTGCCTGGAGTGAAGGGGTGACTGGGGCCAACGTCCTGACTTTC,CAWSEGVTGANVLTF
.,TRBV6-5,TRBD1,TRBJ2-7,TGTGCCAGCAGTTACGGGGCGGACAGGTCAGCCGAGCAGTACTTC,CASSYGADRSAEQYF
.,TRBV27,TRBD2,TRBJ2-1,TGTGCCAGCAGTTTATCTAGCGGGGCAAGTAGCTCCTACAATGAGCAGTTCTTC,CASSLSSGASSSYNEQFF
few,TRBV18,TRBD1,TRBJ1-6,TGTGCCAGCTCATCGGGACAGACCGATAATTCACCCCTCCACTTT,CASSSGQTDNSPLHF
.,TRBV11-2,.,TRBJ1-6,TGTGCCAGCAGCGAGAGCTCCTATAATTCACCCCTCCACTTT,CASSESSYNSPLHF
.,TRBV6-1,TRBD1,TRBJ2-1,TGTGCCAGCAGTGAATTGCCGGGACAGGGTTACAATGAGCAGTTCTTC,CASSELPGQGYNEQFF
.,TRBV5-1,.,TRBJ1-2,TGCGCCAGCAGCCCCCTCGACGGTCTCGAGGCGGGCTACACCTTC,CASSPLDGLEAGYTF
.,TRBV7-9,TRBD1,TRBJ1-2,TGTGCCAGCAGCTCGACAGGGGGCAACTATGGCTACACCTTC,CASSSTGGNYGYTF
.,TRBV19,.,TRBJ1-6,TGTGCCAGTAGAAGCCAGGGGCTAGGTTCACCCCTCCACTTT,CASRSQGLGSPLHF
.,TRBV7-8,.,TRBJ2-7,TGTGCCAGCAACACAGGGGCGGGGGGCGAGCAGTACTTC,CASNTGAGGEQYF
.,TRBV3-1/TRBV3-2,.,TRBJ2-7,TGTGCCAGCAGTCCCGGGACTCCTCCTACCTACGAGCAGTACTTC,CASSPGTPPTYEQYF
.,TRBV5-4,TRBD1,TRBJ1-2,TGTGCCACTCCTGTAACAGGGGTTGAGGGTGGCTACACCTTC,CATPVTGVEGGYTF
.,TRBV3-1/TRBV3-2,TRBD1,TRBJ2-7,TGTGCCAGCAGCCAAGTCAGGGGGTGGAGCGAGCAGTACTTC,CASSQVRGWSEQYF
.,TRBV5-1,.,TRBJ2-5,TGCGCCAGCAGCTTGGCCTGGAGGAACGCGCAAGAGACCCAGTACTTC,CASSLAWRNAQETQYF
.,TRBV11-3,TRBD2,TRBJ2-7,TGTGCCAGCAGCTTCCATTCGGGACTACCCACCTACGAGCAGTACTTC,CASSFHSGLPTYEQYF
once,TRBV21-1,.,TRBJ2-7,TGTGCCAGCAGCAAAGAGGCTTTGGCGGGCCGTGGCTCCTACGAGCAGTACTTC,CASSKEALAGRGSYEQYF